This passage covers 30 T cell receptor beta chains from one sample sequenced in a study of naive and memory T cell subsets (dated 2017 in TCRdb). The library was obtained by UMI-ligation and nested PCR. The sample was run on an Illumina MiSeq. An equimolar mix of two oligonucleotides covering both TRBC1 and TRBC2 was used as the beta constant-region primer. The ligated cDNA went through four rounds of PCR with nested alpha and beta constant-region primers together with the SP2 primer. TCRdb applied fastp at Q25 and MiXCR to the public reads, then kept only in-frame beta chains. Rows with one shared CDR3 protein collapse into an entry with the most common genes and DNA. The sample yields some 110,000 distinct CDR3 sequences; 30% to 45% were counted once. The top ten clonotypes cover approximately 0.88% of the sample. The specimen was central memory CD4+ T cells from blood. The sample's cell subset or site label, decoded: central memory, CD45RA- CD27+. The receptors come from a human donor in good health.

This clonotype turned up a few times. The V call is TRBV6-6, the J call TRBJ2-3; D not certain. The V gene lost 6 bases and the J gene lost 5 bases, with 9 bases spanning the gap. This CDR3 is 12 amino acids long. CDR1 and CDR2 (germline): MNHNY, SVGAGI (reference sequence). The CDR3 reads CASSKQEDTQYF. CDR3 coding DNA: TGTGCCAGCAGCAAGCAGGAAGATACGCAGTATTTT.

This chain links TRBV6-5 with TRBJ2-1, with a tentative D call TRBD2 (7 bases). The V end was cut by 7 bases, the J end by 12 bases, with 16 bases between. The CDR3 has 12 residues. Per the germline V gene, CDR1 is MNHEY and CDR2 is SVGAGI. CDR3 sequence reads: CASTKGGGRQFF. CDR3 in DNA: TGTGCCAGCACCAAGGGGGGGGGGAGGCAGTTCTTC.

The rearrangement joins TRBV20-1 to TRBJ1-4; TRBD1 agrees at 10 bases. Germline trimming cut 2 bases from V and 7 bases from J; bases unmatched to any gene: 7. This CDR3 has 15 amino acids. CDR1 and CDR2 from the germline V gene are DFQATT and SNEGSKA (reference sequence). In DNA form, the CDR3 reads TGCAGTGCTAGATCACTGACAGGGGGCGGTGAAAAACTGTTTTTT. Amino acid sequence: CSARSLTGGGEKLFF.

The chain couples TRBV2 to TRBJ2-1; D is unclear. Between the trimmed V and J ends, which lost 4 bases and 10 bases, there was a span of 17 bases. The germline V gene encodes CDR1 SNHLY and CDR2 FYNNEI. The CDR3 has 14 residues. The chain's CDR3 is CASSGWVGGREQFF. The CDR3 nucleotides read TGTGCCAGCAGTGGCTGGGTGGGCGGAAGAGAGCAGTTCTTC.

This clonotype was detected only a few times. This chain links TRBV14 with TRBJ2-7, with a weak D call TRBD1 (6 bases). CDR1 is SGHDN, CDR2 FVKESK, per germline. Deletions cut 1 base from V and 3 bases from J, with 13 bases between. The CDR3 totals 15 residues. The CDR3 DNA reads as TGTGCCAGCAGCCAAGGAAGGGGGTATCGCTACGAGCAGTACTTC. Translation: CASSQGRGYRYEQYF. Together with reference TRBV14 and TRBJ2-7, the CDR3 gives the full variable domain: EAGVTQFPSHSVIEKGQTVTLRCDPISGHDNLYWYRRVMGKEIKFLLHFVKESKQDESGMPNNRFLAERTGGTYSTLKVQPAELEDSGVYFCASSQGRGYRYEQYFGPGTRLTVT.

The CDR3 here is CATSDPRDRVTDTQYF. CDR3 bases: TGTGCCACCAGTGACCCCCGGGACAGGGTAACAGATACGCAGTATTTT. This sequence joins TRBV24-1 and TRBJ2-3; 9 bases line up with TRBD1. The J segment lost 3 bases and the V segment lost 4 bases, leaving 7 bases of the junction unmatched. The CDR3 sequence is 16 residues long. CDR1 is KGHDR, CDR2 SFDVKD, per germline.

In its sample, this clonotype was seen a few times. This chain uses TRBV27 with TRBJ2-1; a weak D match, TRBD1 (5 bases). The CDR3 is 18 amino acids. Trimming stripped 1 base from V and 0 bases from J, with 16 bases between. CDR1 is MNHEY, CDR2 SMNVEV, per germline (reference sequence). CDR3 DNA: TGTGCCAGCAGTTTATGGCCCCCGACAGTGGACTCCTACAATGAGCAGTTCTTC. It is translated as CASSLWPPTVDSYNEQFF.

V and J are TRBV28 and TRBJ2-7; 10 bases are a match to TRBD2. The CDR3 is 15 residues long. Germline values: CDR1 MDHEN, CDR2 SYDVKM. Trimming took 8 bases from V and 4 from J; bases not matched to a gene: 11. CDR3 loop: CASRIPGLAIYEQYF. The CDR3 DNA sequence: TGTGCCAGCCGAATTCCGGGACTAGCGATATACGAGCAGTACTTC.

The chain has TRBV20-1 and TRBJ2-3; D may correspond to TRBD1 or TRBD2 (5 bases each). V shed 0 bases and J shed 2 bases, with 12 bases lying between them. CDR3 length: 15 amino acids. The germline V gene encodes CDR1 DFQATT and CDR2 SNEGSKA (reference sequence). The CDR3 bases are TGCAGTGCTAGAGATCCTCTCGGGGCCACAGATACGCAGTATTTT. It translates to CSARDPLGATDTQYF.

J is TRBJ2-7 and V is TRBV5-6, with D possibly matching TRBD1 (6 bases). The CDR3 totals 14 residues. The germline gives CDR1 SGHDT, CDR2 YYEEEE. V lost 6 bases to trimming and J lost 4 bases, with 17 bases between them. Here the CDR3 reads CASTKQGITYEQYF. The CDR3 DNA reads TGTGCCAGCACAAAACAGGGAATCACGTACGAGCAGTACTTC.

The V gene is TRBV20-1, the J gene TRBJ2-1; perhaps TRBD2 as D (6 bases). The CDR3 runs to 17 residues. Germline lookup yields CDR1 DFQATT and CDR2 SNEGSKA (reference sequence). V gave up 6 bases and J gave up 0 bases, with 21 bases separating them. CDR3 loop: CSAVTPTGLSSYNEQFF. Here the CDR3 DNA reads TGCAGTGCCGTCACCCCAACGGGACTGAGCTCCTACAATGAGCAGTTCTTC.

The CDR3 nucleotides read TGTGCCAGCAGCTCGGGACTCCAAGAGACCCAGTACTTC. Translation gives CASSSGLQETQYF. The chain recombines TRBV7-9 with TRBJ2-5; maybe TRBD2 (6 bases). The germline V gene has CDR1 SEHNR and CDR2 FQNEAQ (reference sequence). V lost 4 bases, J lost 1 base, and 7 bases lay in between. The CDR3 runs to 13 residues. Using reference TRBV7-9 and TRBJ2-5 for the parts outside the CDR3, the full variable domain is DTGVSQNPRHKITKRGQNVTFRCDPISEHNRLYWYRQTLGQGPEFLTYFQNEAQLEKSRLLSDRFSAERPKGSFSTLEIQRTEQGDSAMYLCASSSGLQETQYFGPGTRLLVL.

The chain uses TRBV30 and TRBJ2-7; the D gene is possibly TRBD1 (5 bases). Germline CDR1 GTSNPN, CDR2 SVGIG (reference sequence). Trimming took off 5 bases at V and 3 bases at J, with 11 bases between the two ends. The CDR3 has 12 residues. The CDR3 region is CAWSRGSYEQYF. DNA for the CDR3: TGTGCCTGGTCTAGGGGTAGCTACGAGCAGTACTTC.

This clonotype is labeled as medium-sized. In DNA form, the CDR3 reads TGCGCCAGCAGCTTGGTAGTTAGCGGGAGACACACTGAGCAGTTCTTC. Translating it yields CASSLVVSGRHTEQFF. This chain connects TRBV5-1 to TRBJ2-1; 9 bases align to TRBD2. V lost 0 bases and J lost 9; bases outside the gene matches: 10. This CDR3 has 16 amino acids. Germline-derived CDR1 and CDR2 are SGHRS and YFSETQ.

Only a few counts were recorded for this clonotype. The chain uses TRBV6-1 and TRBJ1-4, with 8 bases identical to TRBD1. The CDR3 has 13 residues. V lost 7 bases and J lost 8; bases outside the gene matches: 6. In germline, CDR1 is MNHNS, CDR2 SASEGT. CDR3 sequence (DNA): TGTGCCAGCAACGACAGGGGAAGAGAAAAACTGTTTTTT. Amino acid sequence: CASNDRGREKLFF.

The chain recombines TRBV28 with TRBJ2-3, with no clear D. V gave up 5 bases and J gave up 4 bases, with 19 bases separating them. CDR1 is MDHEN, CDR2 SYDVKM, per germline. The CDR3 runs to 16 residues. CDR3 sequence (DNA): TGTGCCAGCAGTAGCGTGGCGCCTCAAGGGCCAGATACGCAGTATTTT. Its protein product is CASSSVAPQGPDTQYF. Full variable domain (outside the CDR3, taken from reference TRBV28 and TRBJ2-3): DVKVTQSSRYLVKRTGEKVFLECVQDMDHENMFWYRQDPGLGLRLIYFSYDVKMKEKGDIPEGYSVSREKKERFSLILESASTNQTSMYLCASSSVAPQGPDTQYFGPGTRLTVL.

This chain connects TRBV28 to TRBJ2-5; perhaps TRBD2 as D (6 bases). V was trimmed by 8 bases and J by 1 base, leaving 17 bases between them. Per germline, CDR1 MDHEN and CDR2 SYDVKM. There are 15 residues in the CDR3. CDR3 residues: CASGGGRLGQETQYF. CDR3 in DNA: TGTGCCAGCGGGGGAGGCAGGCTGGGCCAAGAGACCCAGTACTTC.

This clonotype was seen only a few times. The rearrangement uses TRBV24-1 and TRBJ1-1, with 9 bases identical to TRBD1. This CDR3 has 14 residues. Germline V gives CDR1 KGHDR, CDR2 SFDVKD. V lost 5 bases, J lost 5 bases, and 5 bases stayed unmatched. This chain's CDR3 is CATSGTGGKTEAFF. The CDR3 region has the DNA TGTGCCACCAGTGGAACAGGGGGCAAGACTGAAGCTTTCTTT.

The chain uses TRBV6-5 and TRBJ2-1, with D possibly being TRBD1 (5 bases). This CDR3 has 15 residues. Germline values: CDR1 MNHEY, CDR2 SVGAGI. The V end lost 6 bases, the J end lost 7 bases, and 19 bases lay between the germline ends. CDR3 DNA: TGTGCCAGCAGCCTGGACAAGTGGGGTGGGAATGAGCAGTTCTTC. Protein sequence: CASSLDKWGGNEQFF.

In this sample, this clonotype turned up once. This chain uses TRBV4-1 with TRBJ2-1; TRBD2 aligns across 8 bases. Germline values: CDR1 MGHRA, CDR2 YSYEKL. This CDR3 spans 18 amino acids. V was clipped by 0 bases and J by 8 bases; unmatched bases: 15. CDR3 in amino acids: CASSQDWGAAGGPDEQFF. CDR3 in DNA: TGCGCCAGCAGCCAAGATTGGGGCGCGGCGGGAGGCCCGGATGAGCAGTTCTTC.

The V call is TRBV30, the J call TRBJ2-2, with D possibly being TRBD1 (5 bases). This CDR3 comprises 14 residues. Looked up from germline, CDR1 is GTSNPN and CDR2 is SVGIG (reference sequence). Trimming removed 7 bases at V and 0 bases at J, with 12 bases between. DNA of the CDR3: TGTGCCTTACTGGGGCTAGCGAACACCGGGGAGCTGTTTTTT. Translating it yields CALLGLANTGELFF.

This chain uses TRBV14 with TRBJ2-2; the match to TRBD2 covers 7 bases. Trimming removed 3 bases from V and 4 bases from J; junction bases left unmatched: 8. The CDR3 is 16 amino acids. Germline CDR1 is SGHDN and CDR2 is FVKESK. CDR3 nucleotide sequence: TGTGCCAGCAGCCACGGAAGGGGCGGGAGCACCGGGGAGCTGTTTTTT. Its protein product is CASSHGRGGSTGELFF.

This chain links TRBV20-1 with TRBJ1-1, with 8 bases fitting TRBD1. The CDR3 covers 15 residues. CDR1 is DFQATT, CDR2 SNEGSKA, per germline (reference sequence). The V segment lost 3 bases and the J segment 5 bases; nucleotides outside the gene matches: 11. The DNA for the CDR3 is TGCAGTGCTAGGCCCCTGACAGGGGCCGTTACTGAAGCTTTCTTT. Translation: CSARPLTGAVTEAFF.

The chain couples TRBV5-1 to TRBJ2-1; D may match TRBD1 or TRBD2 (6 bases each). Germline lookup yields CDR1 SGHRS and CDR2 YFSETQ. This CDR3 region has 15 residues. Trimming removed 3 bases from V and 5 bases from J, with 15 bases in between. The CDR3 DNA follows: TGCGCCAGCAGCTCGTTCCGGGGGCAAAACAATGAGCAGTTCTTC. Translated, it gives CASSSFRGQNNEQFF. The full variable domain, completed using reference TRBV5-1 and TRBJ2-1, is KAGVTQTPRYLIKTRGQQVTLSCSPISGHRSVSWYQQTPGQGLQFLFEYFSETQRNKGNFPGRFSGRQFSNSRSEMNVSTLELGDSALYLCASSSFRGQNNEQFFGPGTRLTVL.

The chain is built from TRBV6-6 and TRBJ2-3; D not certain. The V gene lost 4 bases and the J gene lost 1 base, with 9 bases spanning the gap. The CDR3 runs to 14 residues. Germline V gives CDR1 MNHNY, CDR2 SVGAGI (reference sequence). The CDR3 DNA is TGTGCCAGCAGTTTCAGAGGTGGCACAGATACGCAGTATTTT. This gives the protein CASSFRGGTDTQYF.

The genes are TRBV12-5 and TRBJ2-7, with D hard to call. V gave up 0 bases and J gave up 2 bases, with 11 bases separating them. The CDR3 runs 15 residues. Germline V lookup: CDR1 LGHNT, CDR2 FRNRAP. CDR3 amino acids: CASGLVVGQTYEQYF. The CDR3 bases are TGTGCTAGTGGTTTGGTGGTGGGTCAAACCTACGAGCAGTACTTC.

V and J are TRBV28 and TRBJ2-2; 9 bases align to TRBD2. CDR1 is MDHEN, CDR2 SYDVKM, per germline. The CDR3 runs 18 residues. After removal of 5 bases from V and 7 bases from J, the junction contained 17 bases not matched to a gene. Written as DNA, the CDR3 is TGTGCCAGCAGTCAAAAACCGGGACTAGCCCACTCGGGCGGGGAGCTGTTTTTT. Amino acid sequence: CASSQKPGLAHSGGELFF.

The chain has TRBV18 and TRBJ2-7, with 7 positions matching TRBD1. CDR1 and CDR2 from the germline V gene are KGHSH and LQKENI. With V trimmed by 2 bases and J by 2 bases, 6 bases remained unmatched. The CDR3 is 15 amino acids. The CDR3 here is CASSPDRTGAYEQYF. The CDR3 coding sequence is TGTGCCAGCTCACCAGACAGGACAGGTGCCTACGAGCAGTACTTC.

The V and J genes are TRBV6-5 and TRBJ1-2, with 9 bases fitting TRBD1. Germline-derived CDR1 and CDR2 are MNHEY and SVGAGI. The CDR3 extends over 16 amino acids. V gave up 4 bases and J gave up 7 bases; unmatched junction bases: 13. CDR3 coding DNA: TGTGCCAGCAGTTTAAGCGGGACAGGGCTGTTTAGTGGCTACACCTTC. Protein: CASSLSGTGLFSGYTF.

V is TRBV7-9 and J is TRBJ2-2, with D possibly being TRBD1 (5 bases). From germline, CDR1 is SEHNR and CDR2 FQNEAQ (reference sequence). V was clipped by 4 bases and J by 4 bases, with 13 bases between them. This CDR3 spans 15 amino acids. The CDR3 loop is CASSSRQGTTGELFF. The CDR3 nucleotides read TGTGCCAGCAGCTCGAGGCAGGGAACCACCGGGGAGCTGTTTTTT.